This is a list of T cell receptor beta chains from one sample in a study of Graves' ophthalmopathy and Graves' hyperthyroidism. Each CDR3 protein gets one entry after TCRdb re-called the multiplex PCR reads with MiXCR. Among over a million distinct CDR3 sequences listed, about 35% were seen once. Sample: peripheral blood or thyroid tissue (not recorded which). These TCRs come from an adult man with Graves' hyperthyroidism. Both conserved end residues are part of each CDR3. Fields, in order: V gene, D gene, J gene, clone size, CDR3 DNA, CDR3 protein. D genes are given only for firm matches. For some rows the clone size is stated as once, few or many, or as a class when expanded; others skip it.

V gene: TRBV9; D gene: .; J gene: TRBJ1-1; clone size: once; CDR3 DNA: TGTGCCAGCAGCCCAGATCTTAACGGGGGTCTTGAAGCTTTCTTT; CDR3 protein: CASSPDLNGGLEAFF
V gene: TRBV25-1; D gene: TRBD1; J gene: TRBJ2-7; clone size: few; CDR3 DNA: TGTGCCAGCAGTGAACAGGACAGGGTCTACTACGAGCAGTACTTC; CDR3 protein: CASSEQDRVYYEQYF
V gene: TRBV2; D gene: .; J gene: TRBJ1-2; clone size: .; CDR3 DNA: TGTGCCAGCAGTGACCAGGGCCCTCGATATGGCTACACCTTC; CDR3 protein: CASSDQGPRYGYTF
V gene: TRBV7-8; D gene: .; J gene: TRBJ1-1; clone size: .; CDR3 DNA: TGTGCCAGCAGCGGGGGACGGTGGGGCACTGAAGCTTTCTTT; CDR3 protein: CASSGGRWGTEAFF
V gene: TRBV15; D gene: .; J gene: TRBJ2-6; clone size: few; CDR3 DNA: TGTGCTCCCATGGGGGCCGGGGCCAACGTCCTGACTTTC; CDR3 protein: CAPMGAGANVLTF
V gene: TRBV20-1; D gene: TRBD2; J gene: TRBJ2-2; clone size: few; CDR3 DNA: TGCAGTGCTAGTCAGCGGGAGTACACCGGGGAGCTGTTTTTT; CDR3 protein: CSASQREYTGELFF
V gene: TRBV7-9; D gene: .; J gene: TRBJ1-2; clone size: many; CDR3 DNA: TGTGCCAGCAGCTTAGCGGATCGACTCTTTAACTATGGCTACACCTTC; CDR3 protein: CASSLADRLFNYGYTF
V gene: TRBV20-1; D gene: TRBD1; J gene: TRBJ2-2; clone size: .; CDR3 DNA: TGCAGTGCTAGGGGGCGGGACAGGGCCCATGTAAGCACCGGGGAGCTGTTTTTT; CDR3 protein: CSARGRDRAHVSTGELFF
V gene: TRBV15; D gene: TRBD1; J gene: TRBJ1-2; clone size: .; CDR3 DNA: TGTGCCACCAGCAGAGTAGACAGGGGTGGTGGCTACACCTTC; CDR3 protein: CATSRVDRGGGYTF
V gene: TRBV4-3; D gene: TRBD1; J gene: TRBJ1-2; clone size: few; CDR3 DNA: TGCGCCAGCAGCCAAGATGGGGGACAGTTTACTAACTATGGCTACACCTTC; CDR3 protein: CASSQDGGQFTNYGYTF
V gene: TRBV9; D gene: .; J gene: TRBJ2-2; clone size: few; CDR3 DNA: TGTGCCAGCAGCTCCTCGGTTGATCGGGGGCAGGTCGGGGAGCTGTTTTTT; CDR3 protein: CASSSSVDRGQVGELFF
V gene: TRBV13; D gene: .; J gene: TRBJ1-2; clone size: .; CDR3 DNA: TGTGCCAGCAGCTTAGGCAGGACAAAGGACATGGGCGGCTACACCTTC; CDR3 protein: CASSLGRTKDMGGYTF
V gene: TRBV12-3/TRBV12-4; D gene: .; J gene: TRBJ2-5; clone size: .; CDR3 DNA: TGTGCCAGCCTCCGTTTGGGGGAGACCCAGTACTTC; CDR3 protein: CASLRLGETQYF